Reported below is one T cell receptor (beta chain). Profiling relied on immunoSEQ multiplex PCR, and the TCRdb table lists in-frame clones only, not all of them. Of some 3,200 clones in the sample, 15% to 20% were seen once. This entry comes from a study of sequential checkpoint blockade in melanoma. In the study overall: Randomization was 1:1 between first-line nivolumab→ipilimumab and ipilimumab→nivolumab. Each arm's sequence ended with maintenance nivolumab.

J lost 3 bases, V lost 6 bases, and 9 bases had no gene match. CDR3 length: 16 amino acids. Germline CDR1 and CDR2: MGHDK and SYGVNS. Documented treatment: randomized to nivolumab then ipilimumab (arm A) or the reverse (arm B). Sample: tumor tissue (inferred from file names), taken from a patient given nivolumab and ipilimumab in sequence. The sequence was obtained from a human donor with melanoma. The genes are TRBV25-1 and TRBJ2-3; 10 bases are shared with TRBD1. CDR3 DNA sequence: TGTGCCAGCAGGCCGGGGACAGGGGTTCGAACAGATACGCAGTATTTT. It encodes CASRPGTGVRTDTQYF.